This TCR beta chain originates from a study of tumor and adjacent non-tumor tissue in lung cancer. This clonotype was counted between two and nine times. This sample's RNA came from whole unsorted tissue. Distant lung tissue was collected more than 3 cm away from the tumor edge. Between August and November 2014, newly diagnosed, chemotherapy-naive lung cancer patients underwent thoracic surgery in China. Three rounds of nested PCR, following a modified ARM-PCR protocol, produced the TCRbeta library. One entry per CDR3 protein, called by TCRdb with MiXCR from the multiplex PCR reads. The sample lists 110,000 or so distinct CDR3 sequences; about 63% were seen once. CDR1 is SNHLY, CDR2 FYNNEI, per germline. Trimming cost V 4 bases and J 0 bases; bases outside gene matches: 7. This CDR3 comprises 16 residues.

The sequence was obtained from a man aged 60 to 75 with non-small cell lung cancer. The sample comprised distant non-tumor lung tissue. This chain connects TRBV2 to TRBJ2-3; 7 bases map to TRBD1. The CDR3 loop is CASSGPGGFSTDTQYF. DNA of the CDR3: TGTGCCAGCAGTGGTCCAGGGGGTTTTAGCACAGATACGCAGTATTTT. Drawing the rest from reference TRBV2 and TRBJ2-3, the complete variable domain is EPEVTQTPSHQVTQMGQEVILRCVPISNHLYFYWYRQILGQKVEFLVSFYNNEISEKSEIFDDQFSVERPDGSNFTLKIRSTKLEDSAMYFCASSGPGGFSTDTQYFGPGTRLTVL.